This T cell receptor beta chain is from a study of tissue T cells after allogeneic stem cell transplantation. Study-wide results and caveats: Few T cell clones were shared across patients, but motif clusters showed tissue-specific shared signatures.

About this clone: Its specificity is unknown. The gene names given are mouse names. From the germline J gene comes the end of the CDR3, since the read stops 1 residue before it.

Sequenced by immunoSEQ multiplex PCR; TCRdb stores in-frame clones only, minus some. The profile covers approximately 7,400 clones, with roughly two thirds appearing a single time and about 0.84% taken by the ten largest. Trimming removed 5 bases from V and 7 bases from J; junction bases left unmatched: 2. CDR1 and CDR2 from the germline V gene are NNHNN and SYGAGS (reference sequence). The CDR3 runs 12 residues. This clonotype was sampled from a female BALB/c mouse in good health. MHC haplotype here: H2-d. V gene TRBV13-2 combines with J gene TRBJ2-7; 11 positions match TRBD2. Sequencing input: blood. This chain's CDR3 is CASGLGGREQYF. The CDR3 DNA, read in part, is TGTGCCAGCGGACTGGGGGGGCGCGAACAGTAC.